Listed here is a single TCR beta chain. Its target is unknown. Germline CDR1 reads MGHDK; CDR2 reads SYGVNS. This CDR3 is built from 16 residues. The V and J ends lost 3 bases and 2 bases, in that order; junction bases with no gene match: 9. The donors were part of the validation cohort of around 110 subjects. That cohort was separate from the first cohort, which comprised fewer than 800 subjects. Libraries were prepared by immunoSEQ multiplex PCR; TCRdb keeps only in-frame clonotypes and omits some of them. This sample yields 45,000 to 65,000 clones, of which approximately 90% are seen a single time; less than 4% belongs to the top ten. The data are from a study of cytomegalovirus exposure and HLA in healthy donors. Notes on the study in general: While the bulk of TCR sequences proved rare, some public TCRs turned up in many donors. Cytomegalovirus-associated TCR beta chains were listed, numbering 164.

Sequencing was performed on PBMCs. The rearrangement links TRBV25-1 to TRBJ2-7, with 8 bases matching TRBD1. The receptor's source is a young man in good health and CMV-seronegative. Written as DNA, the CDR3 is TGTGCCAGCAGTGATAAGGACAGGGTAGGTGCCTACGAGCAGTACTTC. Its translation: CASSDKDRVGAYEQYF.